These T cell receptor beta chains were read from a single sample in a study of blood T cell repertoires in COVID-19. The assay was immunoSEQ multiplex PCR, and TCRdb's table has in-frame clones only and misses some. Of some 200,000 clones detected, 87% appear once; the ten largest clones hold 20% to 25%. Input material: peripheral blood. Receptors originate from a man aged 55 to 70 with active or convalescent COVID-19. CDR3s include the opening cysteine and the closing phenylalanine or tryptophan. A clone size is listed for some rows: how often the clone was seen (once, few, many), or a class if it is expanded.

V	J	size	CDR3
TRBV6-2/TRBV6-3	TRBJ1-5	-	CASSYPSVDQPQHF
TRBV18	TRBJ1-2	-	CASSPKRGEDYGYTF
TRBV4-1	TRBJ1-2	-	CASSQDQFTRGGYTF
TRBV4-1	TRBJ1-2	-	CASSQVNWADTNYGYTF
TRBV3-1/TRBV3-2	TRBJ1-2	-	CASSLSTGGYTF
TRBV6-5	TRBJ1-3	-	CASTYAGLGNTIYF
TRBV2	TRBJ1-6	-	CASRRDLGHLHF
TRBV14	TRBJ2-5	-	CASSQDRGRVETQYF
TRBV11-3	TRBJ2-7	-	CASSMGQSSYEQYF
TRBV11-2	TRBJ1-1	-	CASSLLQGKAFF
TRBV6-5	TRBJ2-2	-	CASRLLGGELFF
TRBV6-5	TRBJ2-5	-	CASYSGLAGQETQYF
TRBV19	TRBJ1-2	-	CASSIIGTGSGYTF
TRBV24-1	TRBJ2-3	-	CATSDPTPTGGTDTQYF
TRBV29-1	TRBJ1-1	once	CSVLGQGDTEAFF
TRBV6-5	TRBJ2-5	-	CASISPGGETQYF
TRBV3-1/TRBV3-2	TRBJ1-2	once	CASSSWDRATYGYTF
TRBV11-2	TRBJ2-5	-	CASSSTGQGARRETQYF
TRBV11-3	TRBJ2-2	few	CASSLGRTTTGELFF
TRBV11-2	TRBJ2-1	-	CASSLRRGSSGVKNEQFF
TRBV5-1	TRBJ1-2	-	CASSRGDWDRGPYGYTF
TRBV5-4	TRBJ1-3	-	CASSYPTGNTIYF
TRBV2	TRBJ2-7	-	CASSAPRDKPSYEQYF
TRBV3-1/TRBV3-2	TRBJ1-2	-	CASSRDRANYGYTF
TRBV4-1	TRBJ1-2	-	CASSHVGVRYGYTF
TRBV15	TRBJ2-7	-	CATSRDLWGDQRYEQYF
TRBV5-5	TRBJ2-7	-	CASSLGWTGDYEQYF
TRBV19	TRBJ1-4	-	CASSLGQGWGEKLFF
TRBV5-1	TRBJ2-5	-	CASSVGQPQETQYF
TRBV6-1	TRBJ1-1	-	CASSESIWGTGGNTEAFF
TRBV6-5	TRBJ1-1	few	CASRALGEGISEAFF
TRBV9	TRBJ2-1	-	CASSVGGDSYNEQFF
TRBV25-1	TRBJ2-7	-	CASSETGGAHYEQYF
TRBV5-1	TRBJ1-6	once	CASSLATGGSPLHF
TRBV5-5	TRBJ1-2	-	CASRRGLTYGYTF
TRBV6-5	TRBJ2-3	few	CASSLRQGATDTQYF
TRBV4-1	TRBJ2-1	-	CASSQLGWGRGSNEQFF
TRBV2	TRBJ1-2	-	CASSEQDRGNGYTF
TRBV9	TRBJ1-2	-	CASSPGRGGYGYTF
TRBV18	TRBJ1-2	-	CASSPDRGFGGYTF
TRBV3-1/TRBV3-2	TRBJ2-1	-	CASSQVLDNRGRAFEQFF
TRBV21-1	TRBJ2-7	-	CASSKDGTSTHEQYF
TRBV12-2	TRBJ1-4	-	CASRLGVRHNEKLFF
TRBV7-2	TRBJ2-7	-	CASSLNPRGEQYF
TRBV30	TRBJ1-3	-	CAWRARGSGNTIYF
TRBV6-1	TRBJ2-5	-	CASSELSGGRETQYF